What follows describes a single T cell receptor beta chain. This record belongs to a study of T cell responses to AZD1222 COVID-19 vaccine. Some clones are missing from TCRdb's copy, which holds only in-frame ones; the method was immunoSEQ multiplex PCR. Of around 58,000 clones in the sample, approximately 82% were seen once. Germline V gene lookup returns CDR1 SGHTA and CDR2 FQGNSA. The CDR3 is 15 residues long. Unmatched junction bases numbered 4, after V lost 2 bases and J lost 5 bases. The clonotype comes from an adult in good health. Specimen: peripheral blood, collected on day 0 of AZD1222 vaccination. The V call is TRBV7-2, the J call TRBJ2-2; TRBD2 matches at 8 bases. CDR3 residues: CASSLLAGRTGELFF. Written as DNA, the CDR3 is TGTGCCAGCAGCTTATTAGCGGGACGGACCGGGGAGCTGTTTTTT.